This TCR beta chain was retrieved from a study of beta chain features in type 1 diabetes (dated by TCRdb to the late 2010s). For context, the study as a whole: Patients and healthy donors did not differ in mean age, gender distribution, total cell number or subset yield. Across all samples, approximately 100 million sorted cells were examined, and cell number per subset correlated strongly with RNA yield. The study compared the TCRB repertoires of sorted circulating CD4+ T cell subsets in recently diagnosed type 1 diabetes patients with those in matched healthy donors. Regulatory and stem cell-like memory subsets were obtained from only 8 patients and about 8 healthy donors, while naive and central memory subsets were obtained from all 28 donors. The study at large found these results: Sequencing cDNA rather than genomic DNA could over-represent highly expressing activated cells, although activation and CD3 levels did not differ between groups. Because small numbers of individuals were included in the HLA sub-analyses, any influence of HLA type on TCRB rearrangement was left unresolved. In all four CD4+ subsets, TCRB CDR3 length was moderately but significantly shorter in type 1 diabetes patients. The naive, central memory and regulatory TCRB repertoires appeared to resemble one another more closely among patients than among healthy donors. Fewer insertions and more nucleotide deletions at VDJ recombination sites were observed in patients with type 1 diabetes, implying thymic rearrangement abnormalities. Shorter templates might be favored by PCR, yet because patient and control samples were amplified and corrected together, any such skew would affect both groups equally.

Each donor gave one peripheral blood draw, averaging around 0.11 L, which was collected into heparinised tubes. A BD FACSAria II was used to sort naive, central memory, regulatory and stem cell-like memory CD4+ T cells with a panel that included CD45RO, CCR7, CD25, CD127, CD95 and CD27. Every sorted population had a purity above 95%. PBMCs were separated immediately by Lymphoprep density gradient centrifugation and were stained directly, without being cultured. So that batch effects would be minimized, each experiment stained and sorted samples in pairs, pairing one healthy donor with one patient. The sample holds a few counts of this clone. Its target antigen remains unknown. It has no much larger one-base neighbor in the sample; base qualities were not kept. All of the isolated RNA was reverse transcribed with the High Capacity cDNA Reverse Transcription Kit, so expressed TCRB transcripts were sequenced. Naive, central memory and regulatory T cell samples underwent deep immunoSEQ sequencing, averaging about 3.57 million total reads per sample. Sorted cells were lysed in RLT buffer and RNA was extracted with DNase-treated RNeasy Micro or Mini kits, depending on cell number. To prevent cross-contamination, each cell subset was processed individually, whereas patient and healthy donor samples were processed jointly. The immunoSEQ multiplex PCR was used to amplify TCRB sequences from cDNA, yielding 87-bp fragments that span the CDR3 region. Amplicons were sequenced on the Illumina HiSeq platform. In the source study's methods: Synthetic template baselines were used to correct PCR bias computationally, reads within Hamming distance 2 were collapsed together, and singletons that could not be merged were discarded. Reads were aligned against IMGT so that V, D and J genes, CDR3 length and insertions or deletions at six rearrangement sites could be assigned. Within each subset, clonotype counts were normalized to sorted cell number, and only after that were true diversity and Gini coefficients computed with the tcR R package. Repertoire sharing was quantified using the overlap coefficient calculated on TCRB nucleotide sequences. The source is immuneACCESS, and TCRdb retained only in-frame sequences with V and J called. Part of the clones is not carried over; for the studies checked, unresolved V genes explain less than half of this, and the remainder is unexplained. V, J and clone size were drawn from that table, and D and trimming were deduced from the DNA. The sample includes roughly 180,000 clones, with approximately 13% observed a single time. The ten most abundant clones make up 0.5% to 0.75% of the sample.

The germline V gene sets CDR1 to SNHLY and CDR2 to FYNNEI. The CDR3 has 13 amino acids, counting the end cysteine and phenylalanine. Only the CDR3 portion is preserved as DNA: 39 bases, with reading frame beginning at the first base. A distance of 6 bases separates the germline ends of V and J, which lose 1 base and 5 bases respectively. The sequence links TRBV2 to TRBJ2-1; D gene: possibly TRBD2, on 5 matching bases. The specimen sequenced was central memory CD4+ T cells from blood. This receptor was identified in a young woman in good health. At the DNA level, the sequence is TGTGCCAGCAGTGAAGAGGGAGACAATGAGCAGTTCTTC. It translates to CASSEEGDNEQFF.